This TCR beta chain was recovered during a study of control samples from healthy donors and cancer patients. The assay was immunoSEQ multiplex PCR, and TCRdb's table has in-frame clones only and misses some. This table holds 170,000 or so clones, approximately 96% found once. The CDR3 runs 15 residues. Germline V lookup: CDR1 LNHDA, CDR2 SQIVND (reference sequence). The germline V and J ends were trimmed by 4 bases and 2 bases, with 15 bases remaining between them. V usage is TRBV19 and J usage is TRBJ2-7, with a tentative D call TRBD1 (6 bases). Sequencing input: blood. This sequence was found in a woman aged 40 to 50 in good health. The CDR3 DNA reads as TGTGCCAGTAGTAGTCAGACAGGACCCACCTACGAGCAGTACTTC. Translation: CASSSQTGPTYEQYF.